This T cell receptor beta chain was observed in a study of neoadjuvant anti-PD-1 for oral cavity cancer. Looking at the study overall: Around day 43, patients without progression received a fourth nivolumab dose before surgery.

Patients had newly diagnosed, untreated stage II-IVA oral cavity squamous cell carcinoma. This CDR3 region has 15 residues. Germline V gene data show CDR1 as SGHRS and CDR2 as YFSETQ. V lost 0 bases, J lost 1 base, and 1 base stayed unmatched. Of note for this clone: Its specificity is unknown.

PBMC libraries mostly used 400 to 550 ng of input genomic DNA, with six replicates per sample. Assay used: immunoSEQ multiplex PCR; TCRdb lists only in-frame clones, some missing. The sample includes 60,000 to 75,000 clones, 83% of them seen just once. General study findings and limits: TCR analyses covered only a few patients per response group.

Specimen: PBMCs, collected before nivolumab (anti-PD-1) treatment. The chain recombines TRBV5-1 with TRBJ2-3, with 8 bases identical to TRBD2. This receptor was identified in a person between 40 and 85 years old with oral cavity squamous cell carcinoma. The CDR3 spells CASSLGGRRTDTQYF. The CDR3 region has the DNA TGCGCCAGCAGCTTGGGCGGGAGGCGCACAGATACGCAGTATTTT. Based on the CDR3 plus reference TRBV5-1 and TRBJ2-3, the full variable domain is KAGVTQTPRYLIKTRGQQVTLSCSPISGHRSVSWYQQTPGQGLQFLFEYFSETQRNKGNFPGRFSGRQFSNSRSEMNVSTLELGDSALYLCASSLGGRRTDTQYFGPGTRLTVL.